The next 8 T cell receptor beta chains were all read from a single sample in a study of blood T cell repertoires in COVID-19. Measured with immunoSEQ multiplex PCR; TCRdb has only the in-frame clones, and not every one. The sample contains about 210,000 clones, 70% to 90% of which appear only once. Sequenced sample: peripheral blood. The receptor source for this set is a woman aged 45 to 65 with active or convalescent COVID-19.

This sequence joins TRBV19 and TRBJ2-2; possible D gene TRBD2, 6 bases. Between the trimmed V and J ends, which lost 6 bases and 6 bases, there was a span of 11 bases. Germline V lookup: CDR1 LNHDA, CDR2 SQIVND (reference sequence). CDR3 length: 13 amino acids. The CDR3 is CASRASGAGELFF. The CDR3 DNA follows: TGTGCCAGTAGGGCCTCGGGGGCCGGGGAGCTGTTTTTT.

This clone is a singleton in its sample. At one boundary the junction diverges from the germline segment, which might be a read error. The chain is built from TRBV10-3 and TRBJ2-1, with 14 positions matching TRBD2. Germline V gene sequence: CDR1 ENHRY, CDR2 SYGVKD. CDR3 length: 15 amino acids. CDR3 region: CAISESRGGTSGSLF. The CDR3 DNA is TGTGCCATCAGTGAGTCGAGGGGGGGGACTAGCGGGAGTCTCTTC.

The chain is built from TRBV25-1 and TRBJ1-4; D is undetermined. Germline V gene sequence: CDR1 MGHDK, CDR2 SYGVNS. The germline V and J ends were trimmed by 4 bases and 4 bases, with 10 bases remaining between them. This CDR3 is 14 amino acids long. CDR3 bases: TGTGCCAGCAGTGGGCAACGGAGTAATGAAAAACTGTTTTTT. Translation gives CASSGQRSNEKLFF.

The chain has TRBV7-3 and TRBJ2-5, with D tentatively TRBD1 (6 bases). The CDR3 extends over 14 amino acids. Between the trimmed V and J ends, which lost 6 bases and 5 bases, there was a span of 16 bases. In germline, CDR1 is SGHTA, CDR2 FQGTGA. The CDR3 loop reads CASSLSGQGETQYF. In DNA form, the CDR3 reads TGTGCCAGCAGTCTCTCGGGGCAGGGGGAGACCCAGTACTTC.

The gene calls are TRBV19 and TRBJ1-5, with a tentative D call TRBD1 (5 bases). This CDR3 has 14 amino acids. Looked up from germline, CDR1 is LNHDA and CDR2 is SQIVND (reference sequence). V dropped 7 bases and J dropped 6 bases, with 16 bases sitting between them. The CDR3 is CASTLGGLGQPQHF. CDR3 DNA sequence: TGTGCCAGTACCTTGGGGGGTCTCGGTCAGCCCCAGCATTTT.

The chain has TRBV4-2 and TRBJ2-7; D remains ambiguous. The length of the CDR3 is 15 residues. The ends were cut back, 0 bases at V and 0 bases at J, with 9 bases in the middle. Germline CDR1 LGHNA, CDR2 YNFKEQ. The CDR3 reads CASSQDLHSSYEQYF. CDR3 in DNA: TGTGCCAGCAGCCAAGACCTACACAGCTCCTACGAGCAGTACTTC.

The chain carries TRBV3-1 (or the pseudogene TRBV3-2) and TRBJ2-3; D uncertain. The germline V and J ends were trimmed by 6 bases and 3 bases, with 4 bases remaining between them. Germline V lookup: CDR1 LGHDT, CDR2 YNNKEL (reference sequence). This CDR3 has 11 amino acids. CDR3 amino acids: CASSSTDTQYF. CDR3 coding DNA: TGTGCCAGCAGTAGTACAGATACGCAGTATTTT.

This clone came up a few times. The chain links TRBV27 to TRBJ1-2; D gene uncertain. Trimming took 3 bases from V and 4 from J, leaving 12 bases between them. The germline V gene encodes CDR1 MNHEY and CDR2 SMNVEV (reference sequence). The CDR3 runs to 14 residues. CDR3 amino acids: CASSFREYGYGYTF. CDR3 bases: TGTGCCAGCAGTTTCCGGGAGTACGGCTATGGCTACACCTTC.